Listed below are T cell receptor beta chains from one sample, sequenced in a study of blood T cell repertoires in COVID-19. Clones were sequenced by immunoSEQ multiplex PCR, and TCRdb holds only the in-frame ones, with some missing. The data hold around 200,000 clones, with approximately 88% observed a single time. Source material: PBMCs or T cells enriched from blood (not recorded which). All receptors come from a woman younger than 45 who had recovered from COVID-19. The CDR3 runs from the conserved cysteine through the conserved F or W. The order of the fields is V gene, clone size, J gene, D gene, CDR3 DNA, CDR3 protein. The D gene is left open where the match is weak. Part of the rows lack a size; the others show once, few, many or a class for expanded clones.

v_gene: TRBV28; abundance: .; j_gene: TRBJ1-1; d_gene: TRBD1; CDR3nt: TGTGCCAGCAGTCTCAGGGGGGAAGCTTTCTTT; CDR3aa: CASSLRGEAFF
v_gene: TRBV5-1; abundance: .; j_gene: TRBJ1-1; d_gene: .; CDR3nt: TGCGCCAGCAGCTTATACAGGGACACTGAAGCTTTCTTT; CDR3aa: CASSLYRDTEAFF
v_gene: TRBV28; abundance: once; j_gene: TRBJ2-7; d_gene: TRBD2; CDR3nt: TGTGCCAGCAGTGGCCCGAGCGGGAGTCTTTCCTACGAGCAGTACTTC; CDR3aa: CASSGPSGSLSYEQYF
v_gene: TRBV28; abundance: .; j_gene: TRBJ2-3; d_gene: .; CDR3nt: TGTGCCAGCAGCATCCCCACAGAAACAGATACGCAGTATTTT; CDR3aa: CASSIPTETDTQYF
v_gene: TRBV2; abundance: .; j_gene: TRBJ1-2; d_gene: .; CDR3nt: TGTGCCACCTCCCGAGGGGGCTACACCTTC; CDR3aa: CATSRGGYTF
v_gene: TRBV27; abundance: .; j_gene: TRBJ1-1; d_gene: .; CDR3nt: TGTGCCAGCAGTTTGTTGACCGGGAGGGTCACTGAAGCTTTCTTT; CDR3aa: CASSLLTGRVTEAFF
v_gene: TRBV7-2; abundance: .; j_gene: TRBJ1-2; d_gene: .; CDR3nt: TGTGCCAGCACCCAGGCCGGGGTGGGTGGGAGCTACACCTTC; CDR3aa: CASTQAGVGGSYTF
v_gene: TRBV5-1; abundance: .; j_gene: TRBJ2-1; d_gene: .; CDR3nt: TGCGCCAGCAGCCCACCCGGACAGACCAATGAGCAGTTCTTC; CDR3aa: CASSPPGQTNEQFF
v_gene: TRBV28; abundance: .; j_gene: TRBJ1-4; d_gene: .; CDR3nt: TGTGCCAGCAGTCCGGACAGCGAAAAACTGTTTTTT; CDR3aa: CASSPDSEKLFF
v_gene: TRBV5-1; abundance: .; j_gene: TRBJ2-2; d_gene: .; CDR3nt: TGCGCCAGCAGCTTGGTATCCACCGGGGAGCTGTTTTTT; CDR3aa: CASSLVSTGELFF
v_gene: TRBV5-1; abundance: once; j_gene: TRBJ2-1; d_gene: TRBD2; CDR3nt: TGCGCCAGCAGCACCCTGGGGGGGACCCCCTACAATGAGCAGTTCTTC; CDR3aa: CASSTLGGTPYNEQFF
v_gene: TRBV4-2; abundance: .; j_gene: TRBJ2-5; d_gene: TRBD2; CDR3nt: TGTGCCAGCAGCCAAGATCTAGCTAGCGGGAGGCCGTGGGAGACCCAGTACTTC; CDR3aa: CASSQDLASGRPWETQYF
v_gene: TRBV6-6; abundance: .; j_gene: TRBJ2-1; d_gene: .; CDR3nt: TGTGCCAGCAGTCCCAGACTGGAGCAGTTCTTC; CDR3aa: CASSPRLEQFF
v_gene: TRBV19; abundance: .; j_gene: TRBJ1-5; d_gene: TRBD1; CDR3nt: TGTGCCAGCGAGCGACAGGGGGCTCTTAATCAGCCCCAGCATTTT; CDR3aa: CASERQGALNQPQHF
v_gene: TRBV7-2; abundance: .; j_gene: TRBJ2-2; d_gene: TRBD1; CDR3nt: TGTGCCAGCAGCTTACTGGGACAGGGTGCGAACACCGGGGAGCTGTTTTTT; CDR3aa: CASSLLGQGANTGELFF
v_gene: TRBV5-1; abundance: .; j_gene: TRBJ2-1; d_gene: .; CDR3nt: TGCGCCAGCAGCTGGGGGCGGGGGAGCTCCTACAATGAGCAGTTCTTC; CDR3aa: CASSWGRGSSYNEQFF
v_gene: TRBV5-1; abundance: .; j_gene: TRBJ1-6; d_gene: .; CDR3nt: TGCGCCAGCAGCCCCCGACTTCTGTTAAGCTCCTATAATTCACCCCTCCACTTT; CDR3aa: CASSPRLLLSSYNSPLHF
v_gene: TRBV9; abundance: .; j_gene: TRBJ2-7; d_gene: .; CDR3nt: TGTGCCAGCAGCGAGGTAGCTTGGCACTTC; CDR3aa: CASSEVAWHF
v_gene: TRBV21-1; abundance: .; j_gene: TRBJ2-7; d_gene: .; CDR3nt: TGTGCCAGGGCTAGAGGACAGTGGTCCTACGAGCAGTACTTC; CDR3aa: CARARGQWSYEQYF
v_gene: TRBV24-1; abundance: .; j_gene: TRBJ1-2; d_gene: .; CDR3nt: TGTGCCACCAGTGATCCTGACAGGTACCATGGCTACACCTTC; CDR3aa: CATSDPDRYHGYTF
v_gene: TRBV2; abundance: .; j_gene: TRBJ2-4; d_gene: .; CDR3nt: TGTGCCAGCGGGGCGTGGAGAAACATTCAGTACTTC; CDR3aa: CASGAWRNIQYF
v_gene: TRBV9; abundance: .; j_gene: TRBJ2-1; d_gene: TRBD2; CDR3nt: TGTGCCAGCAGCGTAGTGCAAGCGGGGGTTTACAATGAGCAGTTCTTC; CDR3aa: CASSVVQAGVYNEQFF
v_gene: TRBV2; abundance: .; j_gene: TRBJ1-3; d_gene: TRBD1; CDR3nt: TGTGCCAGCGGGGAACAGGGGGCCTTCTCTGGAAACACCATATATTTT; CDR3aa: CASGEQGAFSGNTIYF
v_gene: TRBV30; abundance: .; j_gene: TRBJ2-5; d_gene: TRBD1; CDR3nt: TGTGCCTGGATGCGGAGACAGGGGGCCTTTGAGACCCAGTACTTC; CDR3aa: CAWMRRQGAFETQYF
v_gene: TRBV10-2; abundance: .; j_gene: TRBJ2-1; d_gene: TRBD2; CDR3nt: TGCGCCAGTACTAAGCGGGGGGGCTATGAGCAGTTCTTC; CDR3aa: CASTKRGGYEQFF
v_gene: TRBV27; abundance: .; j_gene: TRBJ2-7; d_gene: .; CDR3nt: TGTGCCAGCAGTTTTTTGGGGGGAGCCTCTACTCTCGAGCAGTACTTC; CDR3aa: CASSFLGGASTLEQYF
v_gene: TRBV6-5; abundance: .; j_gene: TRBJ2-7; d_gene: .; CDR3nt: TGTGCCAGCCTGCGGCAAGAGTTCTACGAGCAGTACTTC; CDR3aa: CASLRQEFYEQYF
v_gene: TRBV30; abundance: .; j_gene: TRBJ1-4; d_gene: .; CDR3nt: TGTGCCTGGAGTGTACCAGGAAATGAAAAACTGTTTTTT; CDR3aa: CAWSVPGNEKLFF
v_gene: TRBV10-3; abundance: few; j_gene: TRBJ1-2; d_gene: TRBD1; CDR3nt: TGTGCCATCAGCACCCCGGGACAGGACAAGGATGGCTACACCTTC; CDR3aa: CAISTPGQDKDGYTF
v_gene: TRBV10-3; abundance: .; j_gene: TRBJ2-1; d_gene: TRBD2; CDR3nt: TGTGCCATCGGGAAACTAGCGGCGAATTACAATGAGCAGTTCTTC; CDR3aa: CAIGKLAANYNEQFF